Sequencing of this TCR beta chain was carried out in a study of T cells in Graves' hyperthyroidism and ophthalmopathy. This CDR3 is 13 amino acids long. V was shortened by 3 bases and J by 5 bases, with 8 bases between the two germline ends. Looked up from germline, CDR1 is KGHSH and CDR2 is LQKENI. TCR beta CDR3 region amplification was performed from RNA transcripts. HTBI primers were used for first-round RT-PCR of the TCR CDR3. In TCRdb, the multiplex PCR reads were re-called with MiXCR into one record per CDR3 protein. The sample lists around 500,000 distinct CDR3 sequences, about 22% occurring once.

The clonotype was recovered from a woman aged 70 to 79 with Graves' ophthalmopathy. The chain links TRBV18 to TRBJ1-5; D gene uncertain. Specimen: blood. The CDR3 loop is CASSPWEDQPQHF. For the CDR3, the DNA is TGTGCCAGCTCACCCTGGGAGGATCAGCCCCAGCATTTT.